This T cell receptor (beta chain) was found in a study of OX40 agonist ivuxolimab in advanced cancers. With 3 bases clipped from V and 2 bases from J, the junction kept 2 bases outside the gene matches. The CDR3 is made up of 15 amino acids. Looked up from germline, CDR1 is MGHRA and CDR2 is YSYEKL. Only in-frame clones appear in the TCRdb table, and some are missing; sequencing was by immunoSEQ multiplex PCR. The data contain fewer than 65,000 clones, around 89% of them seen just once; the ten biggest clones take up 10% to 14%. Study-level points and caveats: Clonal expansion was seen in CD4+ and CD8+ blood T cells by week 6 at 0.1 to 3.0 mg/kg. Antigen specificity of clonally expanded peripheral T cells was not established. Normalized expansion of T-cell clones was also low for some nonresponders.

About this clone itself: Its matching antigen is unknown.

The source was CD4+ or CD8+ T cells sorted from blood, collected in a trial of the OX40 agonist ivuxolimab. The chain is built from TRBV4-1 and TRBJ2-1; 9 bases are shared with TRBD1. The receptor was isolated from an adult with an advanced solid tumor such as melanoma, head and neck, liver or kidney cancer. For the CDR3, the DNA is TGCGCCAGCAGCCAGGGACAGGGCACCTACAATGAGCAGTTCTTC. Its protein is CASSQGQGTYNEQFF.